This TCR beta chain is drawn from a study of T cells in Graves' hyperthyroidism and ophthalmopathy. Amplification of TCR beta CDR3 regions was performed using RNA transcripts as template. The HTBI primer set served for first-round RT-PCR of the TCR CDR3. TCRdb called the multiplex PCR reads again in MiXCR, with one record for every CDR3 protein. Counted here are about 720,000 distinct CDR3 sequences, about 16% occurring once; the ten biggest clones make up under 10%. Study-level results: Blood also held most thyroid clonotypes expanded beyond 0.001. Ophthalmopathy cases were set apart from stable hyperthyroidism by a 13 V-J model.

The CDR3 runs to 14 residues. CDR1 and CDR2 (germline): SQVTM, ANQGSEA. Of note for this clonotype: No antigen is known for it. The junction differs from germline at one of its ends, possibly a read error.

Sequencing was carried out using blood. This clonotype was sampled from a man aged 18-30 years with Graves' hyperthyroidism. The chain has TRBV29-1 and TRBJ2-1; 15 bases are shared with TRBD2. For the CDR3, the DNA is TGCAGCGTCGGACTAGCGGGAGGGGTCAATGAGCAGCTCTTC. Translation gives CSVGLAGGVNEQLF.